The rows below give T cell receptor beta chains drawn from one sample of a study of blood T cells in healthy people across ages. TCRdb passed the 5' RACE reads through MiXCR, listing each CDR3 protein once. The sample consists of more than 800,000 distinct CDR3 sequences, 40% to 55% of them appearing once. Sequences were obtained from blood. Every receptor here comes from a woman in her sixties or seventies in good health. Each CDR3 is given with its conserved first and last residue. Part of the rows lack a size; the others show once, few, many or a class for expanded clones.

once | TRBJ1-5 | TRBV20-1 | CSASLRNQPQHF
NA | TRBJ2-3 | TRBV11-2 | CASSLALELESDTQYF
once | TRBJ2-3 | TRBV5-1 | CASSLSFGTGTTDTQYF
many | TRBJ2-7 | TRBV10-3 | CAISVGRDEQYF
once | TRBJ2-7 | TRBV3-1 | CASSQDLGLAGNEQYF
NA | TRBJ2-5 | TRBV5-1 | CASSLTGEGETQYF
NA | TRBJ1-1 | TRBV20-1 | CSARDQGPAFF
many | TRBJ2-3 | TRBV12-3/TRBV12-4 | CASSLGGRADTQYF
NA | TRBJ2-1 | TRBV6-1 | CASSAWDLSSYNEQFF
few | TRBJ2-7 | TRBV29-1 | CSVETSGWASYEQYF
once | TRBJ2-1 | TRBV27 | CASRPIFGTGEFAERFF
NA | TRBJ2-3 | TRBV7-9 | CASSAGDRRSTDTQYF
few | TRBJ2-5 | TRBV29-1 | CSVGWGLETQYF
few | TRBJ1-2 | TRBV3-1 | CASSQELGRLGYTF
NA | TRBJ2-4 | TRBV6-2/TRBV6-3 | CASRRLAGWDIQYF
NA | TRBJ2-3 | TRBV20-1 | CSARQAIFADTQYF
NA | TRBJ2-4 | TRBV19 | CASSSSEAGGQYF
few | TRBJ2-7 | TRBV11-2 | CASSLDAGGNAYEQYF
few | TRBJ2-7 | TRBV6-2/TRBV6-3 | CASSPTSVRDEQYF
NA | TRBJ2-3 | TRBV24-1 | CATSDSQLTDTQYF
NA | TRBJ2-3 | TRBV12-3/TRBV12-4 | CASRASGSLDTQYF
few | TRBJ2-1 | TRBV12-3/TRBV12-4 | CASSGTSGFNEQFF
NA | TRBJ2-5 | TRBV10-3 | CAISKHLPGGQETQYF
NA | TRBJ2-5 | TRBV11-3 | CASSQRSFWTQYF
NA | TRBJ2-1 | TRBV6-1 | CASKESWDSGFYNEQFF
few | TRBJ1-2 | TRBV2 | CASSEAYRGRDGYTF
NA | TRBJ2-7 | TRBV20-1 | CSARPSDRSSYEQYF
few | TRBJ1-2 | TRBV5-1 | CASTSETGRFRGYTF
NA | TRBJ1-2 | TRBV7-6 | CASSGGRGYGYTF
few | TRBJ2-7 | TRBV27 | CASSLSGGTQRYEQYF
few | TRBJ2-3 | TRBV6-4 | CASRPEPAQIAPDTQYF
NA | TRBJ2-7 | TRBV27 | CASSLLGDLREQYF
NA | TRBJ1-1 | TRBV6-5 | CATLKTSGPLNTEAFF
NA | TRBJ1-1 | TRBV6-2/TRBV6-3 | CASSKDRATEAFF
NA | TRBJ1-2 | TRBV2 | CVSSQDDRDYGYTF
NA | TRBJ2-5 | TRBV10-3 | CAIKTGETQYF
NA | TRBJ2-5 | TRBV6-2/TRBV6-3 | CASSYSRTSGSQETQYF
NA | TRBJ2-3 | TRBV5-1 | CASSITVGADTQNF
NA | TRBJ2-2 | TRBV20-1 | CSARGAPGAFGELFF
NA | TRBJ2-1 | TRBV12-3/TRBV12-4 | CASFIGPRDNEQFF
NA | TRBJ2-1 | TRBV4-2 | CASSQKLVLDEQFF
many | TRBJ2-7 | TRBV14 | CASSQAGQGPYEQYF